This section outlines one T cell receptor beta chain sequence together with its context. The assay was immunoSEQ multiplex PCR, and TCRdb's table has in-frame clones only and misses some. The sample yields hundreds of thousands of clones, 75% to 85% seen once. CDR3 length: 18 residues. The germline V gene encodes CDR1 LGHNA and CDR2 YSLEER. V lost 0 bases, J lost 4 bases, and 11 bases stayed unmatched. These data originate in a study of shared T cell receptors in the human thymus. The data also belong to a second study, concerning human thymus T cells. From that study: Thymus was obtained from resections taken during corrective heart surgery. Unrelated individuals reportedly shared highly overlapping thymic TCR repertoires.

The origin of this receptor is a boy younger than two with a congenital heart defect. The gene calls are TRBV4-3 and TRBJ2-1, with 8 bases that match TRBD2. Sequenced material: thymocytes. The CDR3 DNA reads as TGCGCCAGCAGCCAAGATCCAAGTCGGGAGGGCCTATACAATGAGCAGTTCTTC. As protein: CASSQDPSREGLYNEQFF.